This T cell receptor (beta chain) was recorded in a study of CD8 T cells in ankylosing spondylitis (dated by TCRdb to 2015 to 2018). Looking at the study overall: The study profiled T cell receptor beta repertoires in healthy donors and ankylosing spondylitis patients to find disease-linked TCR variants. The full study cohort was made up of 25 ankylosing spondylitis patients and fewer than 120 healthy donors. Peripheral blood samples were taken, and synovial fluid was additionally collected from ankylosing spondylitis patients. Overall study outcomes, separate from this receptor: Some motif variants had previously been reported in the synovial fluid and blood of reactive arthritis patients, which suggests shared mechanisms of disease initiation. Blood from ankylosing spondylitis patients appeared to be characterized by a TCR beta motif composed of under 10 highly homologous amino acid variants. The disease-linked clones showed a CD8+ phenotype and occurred at relatively low frequencies in peripheral blood. Significant enrichment of the disease-linked clones was reported in matched synovial fluid samples from ankylosing spondylitis patients.

This sample was sequenced with an Illumina HiSeq 2500. Quantitative 5'-RACE with molecular barcodes was used to prepare TCR beta libraries. Processing in the source paper ran as follows. A new computational method based on a probabilistic model of VDJ rearrangement was used to identify disease-linked TCR variants. The raw public data were reprocessed by TCRdb itself: fastp quality trimming at Q25, MiXCR clonotype calling, in-frame beta chains only. Here each entry gathers all rows of one CDR3 protein and keeps the most common genes and DNA. TCRdb assigned the V and J calls; the authors' analysis was not used. For this sample there are some 140,000 distinct CDR3 sequences; 7% to 10% appear just once. The top ten hold roughly 7.2% of the sample. The table lists this clonotype with many counts. Its antigen specificity is not known. Base qualities are missing; no much larger clone stands one base away.

The CDR3 starts with the cysteine, ends with the phenylalanine, and has 14 residues. The CDR3 DNA has 42 bases and is translated from base 1. Deletion took 0 bases off V and 7 bases off J, with a span of 11 bases between the germline ends. The CDR1 and CDR2 encoded by the germline V gene are SGHDT and YYEEEE. Synovial fluid samples were matched to blood samples from the same ankylosing spondylitis patients. The clonotype originates from a male donor with ankylosing spondylitis. Recombination connected TRBV5-6 to TRBJ2-1, with the D gene tentatively TRBD1 or TRBD2, based on 6 matching bases in each. Sequenced sample: synovial fluid, either unsorted or a sorted T cell fraction (not recorded which). At the DNA level, the sequence is TGTGCCAGCAGCTTGGAGGGGGGCCTAAATGAGCAGTTCTTC. Translated, this gives CASSLEGGLNEQFF.